Listed below are T cell receptor beta chains from one sample, sequenced in a study of T cells in tuberculosis. TCRdb's copy holds only in-frame clones and misses some; the assay was immunoSEQ multiplex PCR. In the table there are about 43,000 clones, roughly 96% of which are singletons. The specimen was PBMCs. The receptors stem from a donor aged 5 to 30 with latent tuberculosis or without tuberculosis infection. Each CDR3 is given with its conserved first and last residue. The order of the fields is V gene, J gene, D gene, clone size, CDR3 DNA, CDR3 protein. D genes are given only for firm matches. Size is omitted from some rows. Given values are once, few, many or a class for expanded clones.

>TRBV18|TRBJ1-5|NA|NA
TGTGCCAGCTCACCACCCGATCAGCCCCAGCATTTT
CASSPPDQPQHF
>TRBV7-8|TRBJ1-1|NA|NA
TGTGCCAGCAGCCTTTCCCAGCGGACCAACACTGAAGCTTTCTTT
CASSLSQRTNTEAFF
>TRBV4-1|TRBJ2-1|TRBD2|NA
TGCGCCAGCAGCCAAGATCAACCATGGGAGGGGTACAATGAGCAGTTCTTC
CASSQDQPWEGYNEQFF
>TRBV7-6|TRBJ2-1|TRBD2|NA
TGTGCCAGCAGGCAGGGACTAGCGGATTACAATGAGCAGTTCTTC
CASRQGLADYNEQFF
>TRBV11-2|TRBJ2-1|TRBD2|once
TGTGCCAGCAGCAGAGGGACTAGCGACCCGTACAATGAGCAGTTCTTC
CASSRGTSDPYNEQFF
>TRBV7-9|TRBJ2-7|NA|NA
TGTGCCAGCGGCAACACCTACGAGCAGTACTTC
CASGNTYEQYF
>TRBV19|TRBJ1-1|NA|NA
TGTGCCAGTAGTATACAATGGGGGGAGGACACTGAAGCTTTCTTT
CASSIQWGEDTEAFF
>TRBV4-3|TRBJ2-1|TRBD1|NA
TGCGCCAGCAGCCCTAAACCGGGACAGGGTGGCGATGAGCAGTTCTTC
CASSPKPGQGGDEQFF
>TRBV6-5|TRBJ1-1|NA|NA
TGTGCCAGCAGTTACTCCCTAGGGCGGGCAGCTTTCTTT
CASSYSLGRAAFF
>TRBV14|TRBJ2-5|TRBD1|NA
TGTGCCAGCAGCCACCGGGGACAGGGGATCAACGTAGGAGAGACCCAGTACTTC
CASSHRGQGINVGETQYF
>TRBV18|TRBJ2-5|TRBD2|NA
TGTGCCAGCTCACCACTTCGAAGCGGGGGGGAATCAGAGACCCAGTACTTC
CASSPLRSGGESETQYF
>TRBV18|TRBJ2-1|TRBD1|NA
TGTGCCAGCTCGCTAACAGGGGCCTCCTACAATGAGCAGTTCTTC
CASSLTGASYNEQFF
>TRBV6-5|TRBJ2-2|NA|NA
TGTGCCTCTCGGGGGTGGGACAGTCATTCCGGGGAGCTGTTTTTT
CASRGWDSHSGELFF
>TRBV10-1|TRBJ2-7|NA|NA
TGCGCCAGCAGCCCCTTGGGGGGGGCTGGGGAGCAGTACTTC
CASSPLGGAGEQYF
>TRBV28|TRBJ1-2|TRBD1|NA
TGTGCCAGCAGTGTACCCGGACAGGACACTAACTATGGCTACACCTTC
CASSVPGQDTNYGYTF
>TRBV7-2|TRBJ2-7|TRBD2|NA
TGTGCCAGCAGCTTAGTCGGTCTCGGACTAGCCCAGGACGAGCAGTACTTC
CASSLVGLGLAQDEQYF
>TRBV29-1|TRBJ1-2|TRBD1|NA
TGCAGCGGCTCCCCCGGGACAGGGGGCGCGGATGGCTACACCTTC
CSGSPGTGGADGYTF
>TRBV10-2|TRBJ1-1|TRBD1|NA
TGCGCCAGCAGTCTTGGACAGGGGGCCGGGAACACTGAAGCTTTCTTT
CASSLGQGAGNTEAFF
>TRBV19|TRBJ2-5|NA|NA
TGTGCCAGTAGTATTTCCAGCCAAGAGACCCAGTACTTC
CASSISSQETQYF
>TRBV6-1|TRBJ2-1|NA|NA
TGTGCCAGCAGTATAGAGGACAGCTCCTACAATGAGCAGTTCTTC
CASSIEDSSYNEQFF
>TRBV7-2|TRBJ2-7|TRBD1|NA
TGTGCCAGCAGCTTAGTAGGAGGTATTGGACAGGGAGTAGCCTACGAGCAGTACTTC
CASSLVGGIGQGVAYEQYF
>TRBV6-1|TRBJ2-3|TRBD1|once
TGTGCCAGCAAGCCCACAGGGGCCACGGCTAATACGCAGTATTTT
CASKPTGATANTQYF
>TRBV30|TRBJ1-2|NA|NA
TGTGCCTGGCAAAGCGCCCAGATGTGTACCTTC
CAWQSAQMCTF
>TRBV18|TRBJ2-6|TRBD1|NA
TGTGCCAGCTCACCGATGGGTGAGGGGGCCTTCGGGGGGGCCAACGTCCTGACTTTC
CASSPMGEGAFGGANVLTF
>TRBV6-5|TRBJ2-4|NA|NA
TGTGCCAGCAGTCCAACCGGGACAATAAACATTCAGTACTTC
CASSPTGTINIQYF
>TRBV12-5|TRBJ2-1|NA|NA
TGTGCTAGTGGTTGGGGACATGACCAAGCCTTCCAGGGAGGGATGAATGAGCAGTTCTTC
CASGWGHDQAFQGGMNEQFF
>TRBV28|TRBJ1-2|TRBD1|NA
TGTGCCAGCATCCCAAGGGACAGGGGGTTAGACTATGGCTACACCTTC
CASIPRDRGLDYGYTF
>TRBV2|TRBJ2-3|TRBD1|once
TGTGCCAGCAGTGTAATTAAGGAAAGACGGACAGGGAGGACAGATACGCAGTATTTT
CASSVIKERRTGRTDTQYF
>TRBV6-5|TRBJ1-1|NA|NA
TGTGCCAGCAGTTACGGGGCGGTGAACACTGAAGCTTTCTTT
CASSYGAVNTEAFF
>TRBV11-2|TRBJ2-3|TRBD2|NA
TGTGCCAGCAGCCGTGTAAAAGCGGGGGGCACAGATACGCAGTATTTT
CASSRVKAGGTDTQYF
>TRBV7-2|TRBJ1-3|TRBD1|NA
TGTGCCAGCAGCTTAACAGGGGGAGGTTCGGGAAACACCATATATTTT
CASSLTGGGSGNTIYF
>TRBV7-6|TRBJ2-3|NA|NA
TGTGCCAGCAGCTTAGGTGGAGCGGTAGATACGCAGTATTTT
CASSLGGAVDTQYF
>TRBV28|TRBJ1-2|NA|NA
TGTGCCAGCAGTAGAGGTGGCTACACCTTC
CASSRGGYTF
>TRBV5-1|TRBJ2-1|TRBD2|NA
TGCGCCAGCAGCCAGTCCCCTGAGCGGGGGCCCGCCGATGAGCAGTTCTTC
CASSQSPERGPADEQFF
>TRBV2|TRBJ1-1|NA|NA
TGTGCCAGCATTTCCGGGGGGCTGGCTGAAGCTTTCTTT
CASISGGLAEAFF
>TRBV27|TRBJ2-7|NA|NA
TGTGCCAGCAGTGACGAACCCACAGGACAGGAGGGCGAGCAGTACTTC
CASSDEPTGQEGEQYF
>TRBV7-9|TRBJ2-2|NA|NA
TGTGCCAGCAGCTCAGAGGCGACCGGGGAGCTGTTTTTT
CASSSEATGELFF
>TRBV7-3|TRBJ2-1|TRBD1|NA
TGTGCCAGCAGTCCGACAGGGGGCGAAAATGAGCAGTTCTTC
CASSPTGGENEQFF
>TRBV29-1|TRBJ1-1|NA|NA
TGCAGCGTTCATCAGGGATGGGGCACTGAAGCTTTCTTT
CSVHQGWGTEAFF
>TRBV27|TRBJ2-7|NA|NA
TGTGCCAGCAGTCCTACCGGGGGAAGGTACGAGCAGTACTTC
CASSPTGGRYEQYF
>TRBV7-7|TRBJ2-1|NA|NA
TGTGCCAGCAGCCATCAGGGGAATGAGCAGTTCTTC
CASSHQGNEQFF
>TRBV5-8|TRBJ2-3|TRBD2|NA
TGTGCCAGCAGCTTGGGGACTAGCGGGGGGGGCACAGATACGCAGTATTTT
CASSLGTSGGGTDTQYF
>TRBV10-1|TRBJ2-3|NA|NA
TGCGCCAGCAGTGCAGTGCCCACAGATACGCAGTATTTT
CASSAVPTDTQYF
>TRBV7-6|TRBJ2-5|NA|NA
TGTGCCAGCAGCTTAGTACCGGCAGGCCGAACCAAAGAGACCCAGTACTTC
CASSLVPAGRTKETQYF
>TRBV7-3|TRBJ2-2|TRBD1|NA
TGTGCCAGCAGCTTACGAAAGCCGGGACAGCGAACCGGGGAGCTGTTTTTT
CASSLRKPGQRTGELFF
>TRBV27|TRBJ1-2|TRBD1|NA
TGTGCCAGCAGTTTTATTCGTGTGGACAGGGCCTATGGCTACACCTTC
CASSFIRVDRAYGYTF
>TRBV28|TRBJ1-4|NA|NA
TGTGCCAGCAGTTTATTATTTCAGTCACGGAGCTCGGGTGAAAAACTGTTTTTT
CASSLLFQSRSSGEKLFF
>TRBV12-5|TRBJ1-2|TRBD1|NA
TGTGCTAGTGCCCCATCCTGGACAGGGCGAGGCTACACCTTC
CASAPSWTGRGYTF
>TRBV27|TRBJ1-1|NA|NA
TGTGCCAGCAGTCGGGGGAACACTGAAGCTTTCTTT
CASSRGNTEAFF
>TRBV2|TRBJ1-1|TRBD1|NA
TGTGCCAGCACTAAACAGGGGGCGCGGACTGAAGCTTTCTTT
CASTKQGARTEAFF
>TRBV27|TRBJ1-1|NA|NA
TGTGCCAGCAGTTTATCGATTGGCCCCCCAGGGCCCAACACTGAAGCTTTCTTT
CASSLSIGPPGPNTEAFF
>TRBV29-1|TRBJ1-1|TRBD1|once
TGCAGCGGCTGGGACAGGGTAACCACTGAAGCTTTCTTT
CSGWDRVTTEAFF
>TRBV27|TRBJ2-5|TRBD2|NA
TGTGCCAGCAGCCCCGGACTAGCGGGGGGGCTGGGGACCCAGTACTTC
CASSPGLAGGLGTQYF
>TRBV27|TRBJ1-3|NA|NA
TGTGCCAGCAGTTTCACAGGGACTGGAAACACCATATATTTT
CASSFTGTGNTIYF
>TRBV28|TRBJ1-3|TRBD1|once
TGTGCCAGCAGCGGACAGGGGAGAAACACCATATATTTT
CASSGQGRNTIYF
>TRBV11-2|TRBJ1-6|NA|NA
TGTGCCAGCAGCCCCAGCTCCTATAATTCACCCCTCCACTTT
CASSPSSYNSPLHF